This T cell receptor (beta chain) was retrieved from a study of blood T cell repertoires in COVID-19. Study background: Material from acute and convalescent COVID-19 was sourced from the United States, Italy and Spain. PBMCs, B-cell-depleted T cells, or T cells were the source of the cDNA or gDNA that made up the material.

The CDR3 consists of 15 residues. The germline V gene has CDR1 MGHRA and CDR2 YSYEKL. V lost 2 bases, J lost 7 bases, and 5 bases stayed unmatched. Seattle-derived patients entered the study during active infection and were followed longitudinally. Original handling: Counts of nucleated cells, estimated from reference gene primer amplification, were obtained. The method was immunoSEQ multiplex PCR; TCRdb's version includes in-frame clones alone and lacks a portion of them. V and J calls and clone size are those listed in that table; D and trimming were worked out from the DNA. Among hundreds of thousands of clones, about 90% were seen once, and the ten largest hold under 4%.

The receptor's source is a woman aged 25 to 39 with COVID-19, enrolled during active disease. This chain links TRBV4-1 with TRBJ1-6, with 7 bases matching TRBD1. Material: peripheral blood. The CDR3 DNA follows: TGCGCCAGCAGCCAAACCGGGACAGTAAATTCACCCCTCCACTTT. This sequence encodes CASSQTGTVNSPLHF.